This TCR beta chain was identified during a study of control samples from healthy donors and cancer patients (dated by TCRdb to between 2020 and 2021). To prepare the library, the immunoSEQ multiplex PCR assay was applied. TCRdb's version of the immuneACCESS table is confined to in-frame rearrangements and falls short of the full clone set. An unresolved V gene accounts for under half of the shortfall where checked; the remainder is of unknown origin. The sample table shows some 76,000 clones, and just under 90% are seen once. Of the sample, around 20% falls within the top ten clones. Relative to germline, V is 0 bases shorter and J is 1 base shorter, with 15 bases between their ends. Per the germline V gene, SGHRS is the CDR1 and YFSETQ is the CDR2. The cysteine opens and the phenylalanine closes a CDR3 of 17 amino acids. This entry keeps only the CDR3 DNA: 51 bases, framed from base 1. In regard to this clone: This receptor's antigen is unknown. The input lacks base qualities; no much larger clone sits a single base away.

Input material: PBMCs. The V and J genes are TRBV5-1 and TRBJ2-3, with the D gene not confidently named. The TCR was taken from a man aged 55-75 years with lung cancer. The DNA sequence is TGCGCCAGCAGCTTGGATTTCACGCCTCTGGGCACAGATACGCAGTATTTT. It specifies CASSLDFTPLGTDTQYF. Outside the CDR3, residues come from the reference TRBV5-1 and TRBJ2-3 proteins, so the full variable domain is: KAGVTQTPRYLIKTRGQQVTLSCSPISGHRSVSWYQQTPGQGLQFLFEYFSETQRNKGNFPGRFSGRQFSNSRSEMNVSTLELGDSALYLCASSLDFTPLGTDTQYFGPGTRLTVL.